Shown below are 28 T cell receptor beta chains from a single sample sequenced in a study of cytomegalovirus exposure and HLA in healthy donors. A multiplex PCR was run with 60 Vbeta primers and 13 Jbeta primers. The protocol was immunoSEQ multiplex PCR, while the TCRdb copy is restricted to in-frame clones and leaves out a portion. The sample holds about 85,000 clones, about 80% seen once. The material sequenced was PBMCs. These receptors all stem from a woman in her forties or fifties in good health and CMV-seropositive.

This rearrangement joins TRBV7-3 to TRBJ2-7; 7 bases map to TRBD1. This CDR3 comprises 14 residues. In germline, CDR1 is SGHTA, CDR2 FQGTGA. Trimming removed 4 bases from V and 5 bases from J; junction bases left unmatched: 8. CDR3 in amino acids: CASSSDRVGDEQYF. The CDR3 nucleotides are TGTGCCAGCAGCTCCGACAGGGTGGGCGACGAGCAGTACTTC.

The J gene is TRBJ1-2, the V gene TRBV6-1; D may be TRBD1 (6 bases). Germline CDR1 is MNHNS and CDR2 is SASEGT. Deletions cut 3 bases from V and 5 bases from J, with 7 bases between. CDR3 length: 12 residues. In DNA form, the CDR3 reads TGTGCCAGCAGTGACAGGGGTTATGGCTACACCTTC. Protein sequence: CASSDRGYGYTF.

The CDR3 reads CASSDRDQPQHF. The CDR3 DNA is TGTGCCAGTAGCGACAGGGATCAGCCCCAGCATTTT. The rearrangement links TRBV19 to TRBJ1-5; 7 nucleotides line up with TRBD1. The CDR3 sequence is 12 residues long. V lost 6 bases and J lost 5; bases outside the gene matches: 1. The germline V gene has CDR1 LNHDA and CDR2 SQIVND (reference sequence).

The chain uses TRBV4-1 and TRBJ2-3; 12 nucleotides line up with TRBD2. The V and J ends lost 2 bases and 8 bases, in that order; junction bases with no gene match: 5. Looked up from germline, CDR1 is MGHRA and CDR2 is YSYEKL. The CDR3 totals 15 residues. The CDR3 is CASSQLAGGPATQYF. The CDR3 DNA sequence: TGCGCCAGCAGCCAACTAGCGGGGGGGCCCGCTACGCAGTATTTT.

As to this clone: At one boundary the junction diverges from the germline segment, which might be a read error. The V call is TRBV2, the J call TRBJ1-1; a possible D gene is TRBD1 (6 bases). Germline CDR1 reads SNHLY; CDR2 reads FYNNEI. This CDR3 comprises 12 residues. As DNA, the CDR3 is TGTGCCAGCAGTGAGGTCAGGGGTGAAGTTTTCTTT. Protein product: CASSEVRGEVFF.

The chain joins TRBV2 to TRBJ2-1; 7 bases are a match to TRBD1. The germline CDR1 and CDR2 sequences are SNHLY and FYNNEI. The CDR3 extends over 13 amino acids. V shed 5 bases, J shed 6 bases, and the junction held 4 bases outside the gene matches. CDR3 sequence (DNA): TGTGCCAGCAGTTCCGGGACAGTCAATGAGCAGTTCTTC. This encodes CASSSGTVNEQFF.

V gene TRBV5-4 combines with J gene TRBJ2-5, with 9 bases aligning to TRBD1. The CDR3 length is 14 residues. CDR1 is SGHNT and CDR2 is YYREEE in the germline V gene (reference sequence). V lost 5 bases, J lost 4 bases, and 6 bases stayed unmatched. CDR3 region: CASSPGQGRETQYF. CDR3 DNA: TGTGCCAGCAGTCCGGGACAGGGAAGAGAGACCCAGTACTTC.

The chain combines TRBV7-6 with TRBJ2-1, with D maybe TRBD2 (5 bases). V lost 5 bases and J lost 9, with 14 bases in between. The CDR3 is 13 amino acids. The germline CDR1 and CDR2 sequences are SGHVS and FNYEAQ. The CDR3: CASSDGLAGEQFF. The CDR3 bases are TGTGCCAGCAGCGACGGACTGGCGGGTGAGCAGTTCTTC. The variable domain in full, completed from reference TRBV7-6 and TRBJ2-1, reads GAGVSQSPRYKVTKRGQDVALRCDPISGHVSLYWYRQALGQGPEFLTYFNYEAQQDKSGLPNDRFSAERPEGSISTLTIQRTEQRDSAMYRCASSDGLAGEQFFGPGTRLTVL.

The rearrangement joins TRBV6-6 to TRBJ2-7; 10 bases agree with TRBD2. Germline CDR1 and CDR2: MNHNY and SVGAGI (reference sequence). J gave up 5 bases and V 6 bases, and 4 bases lay outside the gene matches. The CDR3 is made up of 13 amino acids. CDR3 sequence (DNA): TGTGCCAGCAGGCTAGCGGGAGCCCACGAGCAGTACGTC. Amino acid sequence: CASRLAGAHEQYV.

The V and J genes are TRBV5-1 and TRBJ2-1; 10 bases are a match to TRBD1. This CDR3 is 14 amino acids long. The V gene end was trimmed by 3 bases and the J gene end by 10 bases; junction bases not matched to a gene: 7. Germline loops: CDR1 SGHRS, CDR2 YFSETQ. CDR3: CASSSGTGDREQFF. The DNA of the CDR3 is TGCGCCAGCAGCTCCGGGACAGGGGATCGCGAGCAGTTCTTC.

V usage is TRBV27 and J usage is TRBJ2-2, with a possible D match to TRBD2 (5 bases). The ends were cut back, 4 bases at V and 6 bases at J, with 12 bases in the middle. Germline V gene sequence: CDR1 MNHEY, CDR2 SMNVEV (reference sequence). The CDR3 totals 14 residues. The CDR3 loop is CASSSQAGAGELFF. DNA of the CDR3: TGTGCCAGCAGTTCCCAAGCCGGGGCCGGGGAGCTGTTTTTT.

This clone was recorded once. The rearrangement links TRBV18 to TRBJ2-2, with D perhaps matching TRBD1 (6 bases). Trimming shortened V by 3 bases and J by 4 bases, and 6 bases separated the two germline ends. From germline, CDR1 is KGHSH and CDR2 LQKENI. This CDR3 is built from 13 residues. This CDR3 is CASSPDSTGELFF. The CDR3 DNA follows: TGTGCCAGCTCACCGGACAGCACCGGGGAGCTGTTTTTT.

DNA of the CDR3: TGTGCCAGCAGCATTCGACAGGGAATGAACACTGAAGCTTTCTTT. Translated, it gives CASSIRQGMNTEAFF. The chain recombines TRBV5-5 with TRBJ1-1; 7 positions agree with TRBD1. The germline V gene has CDR1 SGHKS and CDR2 YYEKEE (reference sequence). The CDR3 is made up of 15 amino acids. V shed 4 bases, J shed 0 bases, and the junction held 6 bases outside the gene matches.

Concerning this clone: The sample contains more than one DNA sequence encoding this CDR3. The chain employs TRBV5-1 and TRBJ2-3, with 11 bases lining up with TRBD2. Germline V lookup: CDR1 SGHRS, CDR2 YFSETQ. This CDR3 spans 14 amino acids. V lost 6 bases to trimming and J lost 3 bases; unmatched junction nucleotides: 3. The CDR3 coding sequence is TGCGCCAGCAACCTAGCGGGGGGTACAGATACGCAGTATTTT. Its protein is CASNLAGGTDTQYF.

This clone appeared once. The chain recombines TRBV5-6 with TRBJ2-5; 7 nucleotides line up with TRBD1. Looked up from germline, CDR1 is SGHDT and CDR2 is YYEEEE. The CDR3 has 17 residues. The trim removed 4 bases at V and 4 bases at J, leaving 16 bases unmatched. As DNA, the CDR3 is TGTGCCAGCAGCCCTTGGGAAGGGGGCGCTGAAAGAGAGACCCAGTACTTC. Translated, it gives CASSPWEGGAERETQYF. Full variable domain (missing parts from reference TRBV5-6 and TRBJ2-5): DAGVTQSPTHLIKTRGQQVTLRCSPKSGHDTVSWYQQALGQGPQFIFQYYEEEERQRGNFPDRFSGHQFPNYSSELNVNALLLGDSALYLCASSPWEGGAERETQYFGPGTRLLVL.

Note on this clone: This is likely a read error, given that the CDR3 carries no conserved phenylalanine or tryptophan at its end. The V call is TRBV5-1, the J call TRBJ2-7; tentatively, D is TRBD2 (6 bases). Germline V gene data show CDR1 as SGHRS and CDR2 as YFSETQ. Trimming pared 4 bases from V and 6 bases from J, leaving 14 bases between. The CDR3 is made up of 13 amino acids. The chain's CDR3 is CASSPRLESEQYL. For the CDR3, the DNA is TGCGCCAGCAGCCCCAGACTAGAATCCGAGCAGTACCTC.

The CDR3 DNA is TGTGCCAGTAGTTCACAGGGGAGGGAGACCCAGTACTTC. Protein sequence: CASSSQGRETQYF. V is TRBV19 and J is TRBJ2-5; possibly TRBD1 for D (7 bases). The V end was cut by 5 bases, the J end by 5 bases, with 12 bases between. CDR3 size: 13 residues. CDR1 and CDR2 from the germline V gene are LNHDA and SQIVND (reference sequence).

To note about this clone: The sample carries other DNA sequences with the same CDR3. This chain connects TRBV4-1 to TRBJ1-1, with no clear D. CDR3 size: 15 residues. CDR1 and CDR2 from the germline V gene are MGHRA and YSYEKL. Trimming cost V 4 bases and J 2 bases, with 14 bases left between them. CDR3 bases: TGCGCCAGCAGCCCAGACCGTGCGGATAACACTGAAGCTTTCTTT. This sequence encodes CASSPDRADNTEAFF.

The rearrangement uses TRBV10-2 and TRBJ1-1; TRBD1 aligns across 7 bases. The J segment lost 6 bases and the V segment lost 5 bases, leaving 6 bases of the junction unmatched. CDR3 length: 13 amino acids. Germline CDR1 is WSHSY and CDR2 is SAAADI. The CDR3: CASSRQGVSEAFF. The CDR3 DNA sequence: TGCGCCAGCAGTCGACAGGGCGTTTCTGAAGCTTTCTTT.

V is TRBV30 and J is TRBJ2-5, with D unclear. V was pared by 2 bases and J by 5 bases, with 6 bases between. CDR3 size: 11 residues. Germline-derived CDR1 and CDR2 are GTSNPN and SVGIG (reference sequence). The chain's CDR3 is CAWSSRETQYF. CDR3 nucleotides: TGTGCCTGGAGTTCTAGGGAGACCCAGTACTTC.

The V gene is TRBV2, the J gene TRBJ1-1; 8 nucleotides agree with TRBD1. The CDR3 spans 14 residues. Per germline, CDR1 SNHLY and CDR2 FYNNEI. V trimming: 6 bases; J trimming: 2 bases; junction bases outside the gene matches: 5. The CDR3 sequence is CASRGGQVNTEAFF. CDR3 bases: TGTGCCAGCAGGGGGGGACAGGTTAACACTGAAGCTTTCTTT.

The chain employs TRBV30 and TRBJ2-5; D remains unclear. Germline CDR1 is GTSNPN and CDR2 is SVGIG (reference sequence). V lost 0 bases, J lost 6 bases, and 8 bases lay in between. This CDR3 has 12 amino acids. The CDR3 DNA is TGTGCCTGGAGTGTAACACAGAAGACCCAGTACTTC. Its protein product is CAWSVTQKTQYF.

This clone was counted a few times. The rearrangement joins TRBV9 to TRBJ1-1; D possibly corresponds to TRBD1 (6 bases). The CDR3 has 17 residues. Trimming took 0 bases from V and 2 from J, leaving 17 bases between them. Germline V lookup: CDR1 SGDLS, CDR2 YYNGEE. The CDR3 loop is CASSVAPGPGDNTEAFF. In DNA form, the CDR3 reads TGTGCCAGCAGCGTAGCACCTGGGCCAGGGGATAACACTGAAGCTTTCTTT.

The sample holds a few counts of this clone. The chain carries TRBV5-4 and TRBJ2-7; D uncertain. The CDR3 runs 15 residues. Germline CDR1 reads SGHNT; CDR2 reads YYREEE (reference sequence). Trimming left V 4 bases short and J 5 bases short, with 19 bases between. The CDR3 bases are TGTGCCAGCAGCGACCTGGTAGTTGGGCAGGACGAGCAGTACTTC. This translates into CASSDLVVGQDEQYF.

CDR3 nucleotide sequence: TGTGCCAGCAGCCCCCGGCGGCAGGGGGCAAAGCCCCAGCATTTT. Translation gives CASSPRRQGAKPQHF. The chain links TRBV2 to TRBJ1-5, with TRBD1 matching over 8 bases. V gave up 6 bases and J gave up 8 bases; unmatched junction bases: 12. The CDR3 consists of 15 residues. CDR1 is SNHLY and CDR2 is FYNNEI in the germline V gene.

The chain recombines TRBV7-2 with TRBJ1-5; D perhaps matches TRBD1 (5 bases). This CDR3 is 16 amino acids long. Trimming shortened V by 1 base and J by 2 bases, and 12 bases separated the two germline ends. Germline CDR1 SGHTA, CDR2 FQGNSA. The CDR3 protein is CASSLVGAPRNQPQHF. CDR3 bases: TGTGCCAGCAGCTTAGTAGGGGCACCACGCAATCAGCCCCAGCATTTT.

V gene TRBV4-2 combines with J gene TRBJ2-5; D is ambiguous. V lost 0 bases and J 5 bases, leaving 10 bases between the germline ends. CDR3 length: 14 amino acids. Per germline, CDR1 LGHNA and CDR2 YNFKEQ. The CDR3: CASSQENDGETQYF. In nucleotides, the CDR3 is TGTGCCAGCAGCCAAGAAAACGACGGGGAGACCCAGTACTTC.

This rearrangement joins TRBV6-1 to TRBJ1-5; D is undetermined. Germline V gene sequence: CDR1 MNHNS, CDR2 SASEGT. This CDR3 region has 14 residues. V was trimmed by 3 bases and J by 5 bases, leaving 11 bases between them. This CDR3 is CASSDHRTHQPQHF. Written as DNA, the CDR3 is TGTGCCAGCAGTGATCATCGTACTCATCAGCCCCAGCATTTT.